Below, 26 T cell receptor beta chains from the same sample are listed, as sequenced in a study of CD8 T cells in Susac syndrome. It was with random hexamers that 0.5 to 1 ug RNA was reverse transcribed. TCRdb passed the immunoSEQ multiplex PCR reads through MiXCR, listing each CDR3 protein once. The data hold 55,000 to 80,000 distinct CDR3 sequences, with roughly 93% observed a single time. Sequencing was performed on CD4+ T cells from PBMCs. The receptors shown here come from a human donor with Susac syndrome.

This chain uses TRBV18 with TRBJ1-1, with D possibly TRBD1 on 6 matching bases. From germline, CDR1 is KGHSH and CDR2 LQKENI. The CDR3 is 14 amino acids. V dropped 2 bases and J dropped 8 bases, with 15 bases sitting between them. The CDR3 here is CASSPSVSGTEAFF. The CDR3 DNA is TGTGCCAGCTCACCAAGTGTTTCCGGGACAGAAGCTTTCTTT. Drawing the rest from reference TRBV18 and TRBJ1-1, the complete variable domain is NAGVMQNPRHLVRRRGQEARLRCSPMKGHSHVYWYRQLPEEGLKFMVYLQKENIIDESGMPKERFSAEFPKEGPSILRIQQVVRGDSAAYFCASSPSVSGTEAFFGQGTRLTVV.

The J gene is TRBJ2-3, the V gene TRBV29-1; TRBD1 matches 11 bases. The CDR3 covers 15 residues. V gave up 3 bases and J gave up 2 bases; unmatched junction bases: 4. Germline-derived CDR1 and CDR2 are SQVTM and ANQGSEA. CDR3 sequence (DNA): TGCAGCGTTGATCGGGACAGGGGGTTCACAGATACGCAGTATTTT. This codes for CSVDRDRGFTDTQYF.

The sample holds one count of this clonotype. V is TRBV3-1 and J is TRBJ2-5; D is undetermined. Germline V lookup: CDR1 LGHDT, CDR2 YNNKEL (reference sequence). The CDR3 sequence is 13 residues long. Trimming left V 2 bases short and J 5 bases short, with 9 bases between. The CDR3 reads CASSQWTGETQYF. Here the CDR3 DNA reads TGTGCCAGCAGCCAATGGACCGGGGAGACCCAGTACTTC.

The chain uses TRBV29-1 and TRBJ2-5; 7 nucleotides match TRBD1. The CDR3 extends over 13 amino acids. Germline values: CDR1 SQVTM, CDR2 ANQGSEA. V was pared by 8 bases and J by 0 bases, with 6 bases of the junction left unmatched. For the CDR3, the DNA is TGCAGCAACCGACAGGGAAACCAAGAGACCCAGTACTTC. Protein product: CSNRQGNQETQYF. Complete variable domain (other parts from reference TRBV29-1 and TRBJ2-5): SAVISQKPSRDICQRGTSLTIQCQVDSQVTMMFWYRQQPGQSLTLIATANQGSEATYESGFVIDKFPISRPNLTFSTLTVSNMSPEDSSIYLCSNRQGNQETQYFGPGTRLLVL.

The chain has TRBV5-1 and TRBJ1-2; D not certain. With 6 bases removed from V and 4 bases from J, the gap between germline ends came to 16 bases. Germline V CDR1 and CDR2: SGHRS, YFSETQ. The CDR3 is 14 amino acids. CDR3 protein: CASKLGADLYGYTF. The CDR3 DNA follows: TGCGCCAGCAAGCTTGGTGCCGACCTCTATGGCTACACCTTC.

The chain has TRBV2 and TRBJ2-2; the D is unclear. Trimming removed 1 base at V and 2 bases at J, with 11 bases between. Per the germline V gene, CDR1 is SNHLY and CDR2 is FYNNEI. The CDR3 has 16 amino acids. Written as DNA, the CDR3 is TGTGCCAGCAGTGAAGTATCGATACACAACACCGGGGAGCTGTTTTTT. This encodes CASSEVSIHNTGELFF.

V and J are TRBV12-3 or TRBV12-4 and TRBJ2-7, with D possibly TRBD1 on 6 matching bases. Trimming pared 6 bases from V and 7 bases from J, leaving 22 bases between. The CDR3 has 15 amino acids. CDR3 protein: CASRVLTGTSGEQYF. Written as DNA, the CDR3 is TGTGCCAGCAGGGTCCTCACAGGGACCTCTGGGGAGCAGTACTTC.

The chain has TRBV7-3 and TRBJ2-7; 7 bases are a match to TRBD1. V was pared by 5 bases and J by 3 bases, with 4 bases of the junction left unmatched. The CDR3 spans 13 residues. CDR1 is SGHTA and CDR2 is FQGTGA in the germline V gene. CDR3 nucleotides: TGTGCCAGCAGCCAAAGGGACAGCTACGAGCAGTACTTC. Its translation is CASSQRDSYEQYF.

This chain uses TRBV5-6 with TRBJ2-7; 8 positions agree with TRBD1. J gave up 0 bases and V 2 bases, and 7 bases lay outside the gene matches. Looked up from germline, CDR1 is SGHDT and CDR2 is YYEEEE. The CDR3 runs 16 residues. In DNA form, the CDR3 reads TGTGCCAGCAGCTTCTACAGGGGGTTCAGCTCCTACGAGCAGTACTTC. It yields the protein CASSFYRGFSSYEQYF.

The chain carries TRBV28 and TRBJ2-1; D is unclear. The germline gives CDR1 MDHEN, CDR2 SYDVKM. The CDR3 loop spans 14 amino acids. Trimming left V 8 bases short and J 0 bases short, with 11 bases between. The CDR3 DNA reads as TGTGCCAGCTTATTGACGGGCTCCTACAATGAGCAGTTCTTC. Residues: CASLLTGSYNEQFF.

The CDR3 protein is CSAYRDPNSPLHF. The DNA for the CDR3 is TGCAGTGCTTACAGGGACCCCAATTCACCCCTCCACTTT. The chain has TRBV20-1 and TRBJ1-6; D might be TRBD1 (6 bases). The germline CDR1 and CDR2 sequences are DFQATT and SNEGSKA (reference sequence). V shed 5 bases and J shed 7 bases, with 12 bases lying between them. The CDR3 covers 13 residues.

V and J are TRBV11-3 and TRBJ1-1; the match to TRBD1 covers 7 bases. CDR3 length: 15 residues. The trim removed 5 bases at V and 2 bases at J, leaving 8 bases unmatched. The V gene's germline CDR1 is SGHNT and CDR2 YENEEA. Here the CDR3 reads CASSPRGTVNTEAFF. CDR3 nucleotide sequence: TGTGCCAGCAGCCCCCGAGGGACAGTAAACACTGAAGCTTTCTTT.

This chain joins TRBV29-1 and TRBJ1-6; no clear D. In germline, CDR1 is SQVTM, CDR2 ANQGSEA. V was clipped by 4 bases and J by 3 bases, with 7 bases between them. The CDR3 is 13 residues long. The CDR3 DNA sequence: TGCAGCGTTGGGCTGAACTATAATTCACCCCTCCACTTT. Encoded protein: CSVGLNYNSPLHF.

Only a few counts were recorded for this clonotype. This rearrangement joins TRBV5-1 to TRBJ1-1; 8 nucleotides align to TRBD1. V shed 3 bases, J shed 0 bases, and the junction held 1 base outside the gene matches. The CDR3 contains 14 residues. From germline, CDR1 is SGHRS and CDR2 YFSETQ. The CDR3 coding sequence is TGCGCCAGCAGCTGGGACAGGCTGAACACTGAAGCTTTCTTT. As protein: CASSWDRLNTEAFF.

The rearrangement joins TRBV5-4 to TRBJ2-5; tentatively, D is TRBD1 (5 bases). Trimming left V 0 bases short and J 5 bases short, with 14 bases between. This CDR3 comprises 15 residues. The V gene's germline CDR1 is SGHNT and CDR2 YYREEE (reference sequence). CDR3 nucleotide sequence: TGTGCCAGCAGCTTGGAGGGGCGCGAAGGGGAGACCCAGTACTTC. Protein sequence: CASSLEGREGETQYF.

The genes are TRBV6-2 or TRBV6-3 and TRBJ1-2; D remains ambiguous. This CDR3 contains 11 residues. V was cut by 6 bases and J by 6 bases, with 8 bases left in between. Germline V CDR1 and CDR2: MNHEY, SVGEGT. For the CDR3, the DNA is TGTGCCAGCAGCAGGCGCCATGGCTACACCTTC. It codes for CASSRRHGYTF.

The V call is TRBV29-1, the J call TRBJ2-2; D might be TRBD2 (5 bases). CDR1 and CDR2 (germline): SQVTM, ANQGSEA. The CDR3 contains 14 residues. Trimming removed 3 bases at V and 2 bases at J, with 10 bases between. The CDR3 is CSVDPGSNTGELFF. The DNA for the CDR3 is TGCAGCGTTGACCCGGGGTCTAACACCGGGGAGCTGTTTTTT.

The chain recombines TRBV12-3 or TRBV12-4 with TRBJ1-4; D is possibly TRBD1 (6 bases). The CDR3 contains 14 residues. Trimming shortened V by 1 base and J by 8 bases, and 11 bases separated the two germline ends. The CDR3 DNA is TGTGCCAGCAGTTTAGGGCTCACAGGGGAAAAACTGTTTTTT. As protein: CASSLGLTGEKLFF.

CDR3 DNA sequence: TGCAGTGCCTGGCCGCTAGCGGGGGGGCCCAAGTTTAGCACAGATACGCAGTATTTT. Amino acids: CSAWPLAGGPKFSTDTQYF. V gene TRBV20-1 combines with J gene TRBJ2-3; 12 bases agree with TRBD2. V was pared by 6 bases and J by 0 bases, with 16 bases of the junction left unmatched. CDR3 length: 19 residues. The germline V gene encodes CDR1 DFQATT and CDR2 SNEGSKA (reference sequence).

The chain is built from TRBV25-1 and TRBJ2-5; 7 positions agree with TRBD1. Germline V lookup: CDR1 MGHDK, CDR2 SYGVNS. The V gene end was trimmed by 3 bases and the J gene end by 4 bases; junction bases not matched to a gene: 5. There are 14 residues in the CDR3. CDR3 nucleotides: TGTGCCAGCAGTGACCCACAGGGGAGAGAGACCCAGTACTTC. Its protein product is CASSDPQGRETQYF.

In DNA, the CDR3 is TGTGCCAGCAGCCAAGACCAGGGGGCCCTTGATCGGACCTTC. It encodes CASSQDQGALDRTF. The chain links TRBV3-1 to TRBJ1-2; 8 bases align to TRBD1. The V segment lost 0 bases and the J segment 14 bases; nucleotides outside the gene matches: 11. This CDR3 spans 14 amino acids. Germline CDR1 LGHDT, CDR2 YNNKEL (reference sequence).

V is TRBV5-1 and J is TRBJ2-7; D gene ambiguous. The germline V gene has CDR1 SGHRS and CDR2 YFSETQ. V gave up 0 bases and J gave up 4 bases, with 8 bases separating them. CDR3 length equals 13 residues. The CDR3 DNA sequence: TGCGCCAGCAGCTTGGTGTCAAGTTACGAGCAGTACTTC. Protein: CASSLVSSYEQYF.

The J gene is TRBJ2-7, the V gene TRBV19; the D gene is possibly TRBD1 (5 bases). There are 12 residues in the CDR3. Germline CDR1 is LNHDA and CDR2 is SQIVND (reference sequence). This CDR3 reads CAVSGDSYEQYF. The CDR3 bases are TGTGCGGTTAGTGGAGACAGCTACGAGCAGTACTTC.

The V and J genes are TRBV16 and TRBJ2-4; D might be TRBD2 (5 bases). Germline lookup yields CDR1 KGHSY and CDR2 FQNENV. Trimming left V 1 base short and J 5 bases short, with 9 bases between. The CDR3 is 14 amino acids. CDR3 sequence: CASSQWQEENIQYF. Here the CDR3 DNA reads TGTGCCAGCAGCCAATGGCAGGAGGAAAACATTCAGTACTTC.

This clonotype was observed once. The chain employs TRBV12-3 or TRBV12-4 and TRBJ2-2; the D is unclear. The V end lost 1 base, the J end lost 1 base, and 10 bases lay between the germline ends. This CDR3 has 16 residues. CDR3 nucleotides: TGTGCCAGCAGTTTAGTTCGGAGTGGGAACACCGGGGAGCTGTTTTTT. This sequence encodes CASSLVRSGNTGELFF.

The rearrangement joins TRBV2 to TRBJ2-7; no clear D. Trimming left V 6 bases short and J 2 bases short, with 11 bases between. Germline CDR1 and CDR2: SNHLY and FYNNEI. This CDR3 spans 13 amino acids. The CDR3 here is CASRILSPYEQYF. In DNA form, the CDR3 reads TGTGCCAGCAGGATTCTCAGCCCCTACGAGCAGTACTTC.